This is a list of T cell receptor beta chains from one sample in a study of neurological immune-mediated disorders. In TCRdb, the 5' RACE reads were re-called with MiXCR into one record per CDR3 protein. The sample comprises under 65,000 distinct CDR3 sequences, approximately 25% of which are singletons, and about 4.5% rests with the top ten. The sequenced sample was PBMCs. These receptors all come from a man aged 55 to 70 with HTLV-1-associated myelopathy (HAM/TSP). Both conserved end residues are part of each CDR3. A D gene is named only where the DNA matches it firmly. A clone size is listed for some rows: how often the clone was seen (once, few, many), or a class if it is expanded.

TRBD1	many	TRBJ2-7	TRBV5-1	CASSGNDRAEQYF	TGCGCCAGCAGCGGCAACGACAGGGCCGAGCAGTACTTC
TRBD2	many	TRBJ2-1	TRBV5-1	CASSAGLAGVNEQFF	TGCGCCAGCAGCGCCGGACTAGCGGGAGTCAATGAGCAGTTCTTC
NA	NA	TRBJ2-1	TRBV9	CASSGLTYNEQFF	TGTGCCAGCAGTGGACTTACCTACAATGAGCAGTTCTTC
NA	many	TRBJ2-5	TRBV5-1	CASSRNWGEETQYF	TGCGCCAGCAGCAGAAATTGGGGAGAAGAGACCCAGTACTTC
NA	many	TRBJ1-3	TRBV12-3/TRBV12-4	CASSSREGSTIYF	TGTGCCAGCAGTTCCAGGGAAGGGTCAACCATATATTTT
NA	many	TRBJ2-2	TRBV5-1	CASSLPTASNTGELFF	TGCGCCAGCAGTTTGCCGACAGCTTCGAACACCGGGGAGCTGTTTTTT
NA	many	TRBJ1-1	TRBV29-1	CSATTGAINTEAFF	TGCAGCGCAACCACGGGGGCTATAAACACTGAAGCTTTCTTT
NA	few	TRBJ1-5	TRBV5-1	CASSLVSNQPQHF	TGCGCCAGCAGCTTGGTTAGCAATCAGCCCCAGCATTTT
NA	many	TRBJ2-3	TRBV5-1	CASSATDTQYF	TGCGCCAGCAGCGCCACAGATACGCAGTATTTT
NA	once	TRBJ2-1	TRBV12-3/TRBV12-4	CASSLGQGFNEQFF	TGTGCCAGCAGTTTAGGGCAGGGCTTCAATGAGCAGTTCTTC
NA	medium-sized	TRBJ2-5	TRBV5-1	CASSFAAGYQETQYF	TGCGCCAGCAGCTTCGCGGCGGGGTACCAAGAGACCCAGTACTTC
TRBD2	many	TRBJ2-2	TRBV7-2	CASRPPGLAGGDGELFF	TGTGCCAGCAGGCCTCCGGGACTAGCGGGAGGTGACGGGGAGCTGTTTTTT
NA	many	TRBJ2-7	TRBV7-2	CASSLGPRDYEQYF	TGTGCCAGCAGCTTAGGGCCGAGAGACTACGAGCAGTACTTC
NA	many	TRBJ2-2	TRBV20-1	CSATNRFRTANTGELFF	TGCAGTGCTACAAACAGGTTTCGGACAGCGAACACCGGGGAGCTGTTTTTT
NA	many	TRBJ1-5	TRBV2	CASRQESNQPQHF	TGTGCCAGCAGACAGGAGAGCAATCAGCCCCAGCATTTT
NA	NA	TRBJ2-2	TRBV24-1	CATSESRANTWELFF	TGTGCCACCAGCGAGTCCCGGGCGAACACCTGGGAGCTGTTTTTT
NA	many	TRBJ2-5	TRBV21-1	CASSKGGRSSGRGETQYF	TGTGCCAGCAGCAAAGGGGGTCGGTCTAGCGGAAGGGGGGAGACCCAGTACTTC
TRBD1	NA	TRBJ1-1	TRBV6-2/TRBV6-3	CVSRGGRRMNTEAFF	TGTGTCAGCAGAGGGGGCAGGAGGATGAACACTGAAGCTTTCTTT
NA	many	TRBJ2-3	TRBV7-8	CASSPGSPTDTQYF	TGTGCCAGCAGTCCCGGGAGCCCCACAGATACGCAGTATTTT
NA	many	TRBJ1-6	TRBV7-3	CASSFLQDSPLHF	TGTGCCAGCAGCTTCTTACAAGATTCACCCCTCCACTTT
TRBD1	NA	TRBJ1-3	TRBV12-3/TRBV12-4	CASRPTGGPGNTIYF	TGTGCCAGCAGACCGACAGGGGGCCCTGGAAACACCATATATTTT
NA	many	TRBJ1-2	TRBV5-1	CASSPRGQNGYTF	TGCGCCAGCTCTCCCCGGGGACAAAATGGCTACACCTTC
NA	many	TRBJ2-1	TRBV7-2	CASSWRQNNEQFF	TGTGCCAGCAGCTGGAGACAGAACAATGAGCAGTTCTTC
TRBD2	many	TRBJ2-7	TRBV5-1	CASSVLAGGQYEQYF	TGCGCCAGCAGCGTACTAGCGGGAGGGCAATACGAGCAGTACTTC
NA	many	TRBJ2-1	TRBV9	CASSGATYNEQFF	TGTGCCAGCAGCGGCGCCACCTACAATGAGCAGTTCTTC